The present TCR beta chain was sequenced within a study of cytomegalovirus exposure and HLA in healthy donors. This table comes from immunoSEQ multiplex PCR, and its TCRdb copy is limited to in-frame clones, with some not included. The sample carries 150,000 to 180,000 clones, roughly 86% recorded once. Overall study results and limits: In the 120 validation repertoires, approximately 94% of cluster scores exceeded 0, per a later analysis.

Germline V gene sequence: CDR1 SGHRS, CDR2 YFSETQ. The CDR3 has 14 amino acids. The germline V and J ends were trimmed by 3 bases and 8 bases, with 15 bases remaining between them. On this clone itself: Its specificity is unknown.

This sequence was found in a human donor in good health. The sample comprised PBMCs. The gene calls are TRBV5-1 and TRBJ2-1; D possibly corresponds to TRBD1 (6 bases). The CDR3 is CASSYAGDTDEQFF. CDR3 sequence (DNA): TGCGCCAGCAGCTACGCAGGGGATACGGATGAGCAGTTCTTC.